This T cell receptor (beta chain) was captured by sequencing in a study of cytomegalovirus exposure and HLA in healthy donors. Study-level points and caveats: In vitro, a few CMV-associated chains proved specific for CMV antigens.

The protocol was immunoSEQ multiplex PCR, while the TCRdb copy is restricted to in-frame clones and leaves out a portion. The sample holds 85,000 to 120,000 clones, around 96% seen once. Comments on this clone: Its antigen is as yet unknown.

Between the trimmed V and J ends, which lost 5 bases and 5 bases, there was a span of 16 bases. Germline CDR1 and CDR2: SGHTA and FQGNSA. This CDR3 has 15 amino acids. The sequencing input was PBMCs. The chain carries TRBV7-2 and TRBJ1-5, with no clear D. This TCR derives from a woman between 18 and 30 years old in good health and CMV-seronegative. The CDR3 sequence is CASSLDSREDQPQHF. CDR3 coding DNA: TGTGCCAGCAGCCTGGACTCAAGGGAGGATCAGCCCCAGCATTTT.